These 22 T cell receptor beta chains came from one sample sequenced in a study of somatic mutations in cytotoxic T cells in rheumatoid arthritis. The repertoire was sequenced with immunoSEQ multiplex PCR; TCRdb's copy has only in-frame clones and lacks some. The table includes about 7,000 clones, 75% detected once. Sequences were obtained from CD8+ T cells sorted from blood. These receptors were collected from an adult with rheumatoid arthritis.

The V and J genes are TRBV5-1 and TRBJ2-1, with a possible D match to TRBD1 (6 bases). CDR3 length: 16 residues. Germline V gives CDR1 SGHRS, CDR2 YFSETQ. The germline V and J ends were trimmed by 3 bases and 2 bases, with 15 bases remaining between them. For the CDR3, the DNA is TGCGCCAGCAGCTCCGCAGGGGTCTTAACCTACAATGAGCAGTTCTTC. It yields the protein CASSSAGVLTYNEQFF.

The J gene is TRBJ2-7, the V gene TRBV29-1; D is uncertain. Germline V gene data show CDR1 as SQVTM and CDR2 as ANQGSEA. Trimming removed 1 base at V and 3 bases at J, with 16 bases between. This CDR3 has 15 residues. The CDR3 DNA follows: TGCAGCGTTGAAGTTCCCCTCGGGTCAAACTACGAGCAGTACTTC. Translating it yields CSVEVPLGSNYEQYF.

J is TRBJ2-5 and V is TRBV7-9; D is unresolved. The assigned J gene may be wrong: the sequence end matches TRBJ2-7 better. CDR1 is SEHNR and CDR2 is FQNEAQ in the germline V gene (reference sequence). There are 14 residues in the CDR3. DNA of the CDR3: TGTGCCAGCAGCTTAGAGGAAAGGTTCTACGAGCAGTACTTC. The encoded protein is CASSLEERFYEQYF.

The genes are TRBV7-8 and TRBJ2-7; 15 positions match TRBD2. Germline V gives CDR1 SGHVS, CDR2 FQNEAQ. The CDR3 loop spans 18 amino acids. The V and J ends lost 1 base and 2 bases, in that order; junction bases with no gene match: 6. This CDR3 is CASSLGTSGGVYPYEQYF. The DNA for the CDR3 is TGTGCCAGCAGCTTAGGGACTAGCGGGGGGGTTTACCCCTACGAGCAGTACTTC.

The chain links TRBV27 to TRBJ2-1; 11 bases match TRBD2. J gave up 8 bases and V 10 bases, and 10 bases lay outside the gene matches. The CDR3 length is 14 residues. Germline CDR1 MNHEY, CDR2 SMNVEV (reference sequence). The CDR3 here is CATSGTSGFDEQFF. DNA for the CDR3: TGTGCCACCTCCGGGACTAGCGGATTCGATGAGCAGTTCTTC.

V and J are TRBV25-1 and TRBJ2-5; TRBD1 is a possible D gene (6 bases). The CDR3 is 15 amino acids. Trimming pared 2 bases from V and 1 base from J, leaving 11 bases between. CDR1 is MGHDK and CDR2 is SYGVNS in the germline V gene. As DNA, the CDR3 is TGTGCCAGCAGTGAACCCGGACAGATCCAAGAGACCCAGTACTTC. Protein sequence: CASSEPGQIQETQYF.

The chain employs TRBV27 and TRBJ2-1; D is possibly TRBD1 (6 bases). V lost 6 bases and J lost 9, with 15 bases in between. CDR1 and CDR2 (germline): MNHEY, SMNVEV (reference sequence). This CDR3 region has 13 residues. The CDR3 loop is CASRRNRVTEQFF. The CDR3 DNA reads TGTGCCAGCAGACGGAACAGGGTGACTGAGCAGTTCTTC.

J is TRBJ2-7 and V is TRBV2, with D possibly TRBD1 on 5 matching bases. This CDR3 is 12 amino acids long. The V end lost 6 bases, the J end lost 5 bases, and 11 bases lay between the germline ends. In germline, CDR1 is SNHLY, CDR2 FYNNEI. The CDR3 nucleotides read TGTGCCAGCAGATCGACAGCCCACGAGCAGTACTTC. Translation: CASRSTAHEQYF.

In nucleotides, the CDR3 is TGTGCCAGCAGCGTTAACTCATTCCAAGAGACCCAGTACTTC. Translating it yields CASSVNSFQETQYF. The gene calls are TRBV9 and TRBJ2-5; D not certain. Trimming pared 2 bases from V and 1 base from J, leaving 9 bases between. Germline values: CDR1 SGDLS, CDR2 YYNGEE. There are 14 residues in the CDR3.

The chain couples TRBV28 to TRBJ2-4; 7 bases agree with TRBD1. The junction had 7 bases not matched to a gene; V was cut back by 8 bases and J by 0 bases. The CDR3 covers 15 residues. Germline V gene lookup returns CDR1 MDHEN and CDR2 SYDVKM. The CDR3 protein is CASAGAGGAKNIQYF. As DNA, the CDR3 is TGTGCCAGCGCAGGTGCAGGGGGAGCCAAAAACATTCAGTACTTC.

The chain employs TRBV14 and TRBJ1-3; D gene uncertain. V gave up 5 bases and J gave up 0 bases, with 2 bases separating them. The V gene's germline CDR1 is SGHDN and CDR2 FVKESK. The length of the CDR3 is 12 residues. The CDR3 DNA is TGTGCCAGCAGCTTCTCTGGAAACACCATATATTTT. This codes for CASSFSGNTIYF.

The J gene is TRBJ1-4, the V gene TRBV5-1, with D perhaps matching TRBD1 (6 bases). Trimming removed 6 bases from V and 4 bases from J, with 13 bases in between. The CDR3 sequence is 14 residues long. CDR1 is SGHRS, CDR2 YFSETQ, per germline. CDR3 DNA: TGCGCCAGCAATCCTCCAGGGGTTAATGAAAAACTGTTTTTT. As protein: CASNPPGVNEKLFF.

The chain couples TRBV28 to TRBJ2-7; D remains ambiguous. Per germline, CDR1 MDHEN and CDR2 SYDVKM. The CDR3 sequence is 12 residues long. V was cut by 4 bases and J by 2 bases, with 6 bases left in between. Here the CDR3 DNA reads TGTGCCAGCAGTTACCCTCCCTACGAGCAGTACTTC. The encoded protein is CASSYPPYEQYF. The whole variable domain, filled in from reference TRBV28 and TRBJ2-7, reads DVKVTQSSRYLVKRTGEKVFLECVQDMDHENMFWYRQDPGLGLRLIYFSYDVKMKEKGDIPEGYSVSREKKERFSLILESASTNQTSMYLCASSYPPYEQYFGPGTRLTVT.

The J gene is TRBJ2-2, the V gene TRBV6-6, with D uncertain. This CDR3 has 13 residues. Germline-derived CDR1 and CDR2 are MNHNY and SVGAGI (reference sequence). With 2 bases removed from V and 7 bases from J, the gap between germline ends came to 8 bases. This CDR3 is CASSYASVGELFF. CDR3 DNA: TGTGCCAGCAGTTACGCCTCGGTCGGGGAGCTGTTTTTT.

The rearrangement links TRBV9 to TRBJ1-1; D perhaps matches TRBD1 (6 bases). The CDR3 consists of 15 residues. Trimming stripped 4 bases from V and 0 bases from J, with 13 bases between. Germline CDR1 is SGDLS and CDR2 is YYNGEE. CDR3 nucleotide sequence: TGTGCCAGCAGCTTACGAGGACAGTTGAACACTGAAGCTTTCTTT. Translation: CASSLRGQLNTEAFF.

The genes are TRBV5-4 and TRBJ2-1; weak D call: TRBD2 (5 bases). Trimming took 0 bases from V and 6 from J, leaving 13 bases between them. CDR3 length equals 15 residues. Germline loops: CDR1 SGHNT, CDR2 YYREEE (reference sequence). CDR3 sequence (DNA): TGTGCCAGCAGCTTGGGCGGGTTATTAGGCAATGAGCAGTTCTTC. This gives the protein CASSLGGLLGNEQFF.

The rearrangement uses TRBV7-9 and TRBJ2-3; 8 bases fit TRBD1. Losses at the gene ends were 2 bases for V and 1 base for J; bases not matched to a gene: 5. This CDR3 is built from 16 residues. The germline gives CDR1 SEHNR, CDR2 FQNEAQ (reference sequence). The CDR3 reads CASSLPETGGTDTQYF. CDR3 sequence (DNA): TGTGCCAGCAGCTTACCCGAGACAGGGGGCACAGATACGCAGTATTTT.

This clone came up once. The chain recombines TRBV27 with TRBJ1-1; a weak D match, TRBD1 (6 bases). The CDR3 loop spans 12 amino acids. V was trimmed by 6 bases and J by 3 bases, leaving 8 bases between them. CDR1 MNHEY and CDR2 SMNVEV come from the germline V gene (reference sequence). This CDR3 is CASRGGDTEAFF. The CDR3 region has the DNA TGTGCCAGCAGAGGGGGGGACACTGAAGCTTTCTTT.

Written as DNA, the CDR3 is TGTGCCAGCAGCCGGGGACTAGAGGGAGAGACCCAGTACTTC. Translating it yields CASSRGLEGETQYF. The rearrangement joins TRBV6-6 to TRBJ2-5; 8 bases are a match to TRBD2. Trimming at V came to 6 bases and at J to 4 bases, leaving 7 bases not matched to a gene. This CDR3 has 14 residues. Germline loops: CDR1 MNHNY, CDR2 SVGAGI (reference sequence).

This clone was observed a single time. The chain joins TRBV7-6 to TRBJ2-7; no reliable D call. The CDR3 is made up of 14 amino acids. Per the germline V gene, CDR1 is SGHVS and CDR2 is FNYEAQ. The V gene lost 2 bases and the J gene lost 3 bases, with 11 bases spanning the gap. CDR3 protein: CASSLSSPFYEQYF. Written as DNA, the CDR3 is TGTGCCAGCAGCTTATCTTCCCCCTTCTACGAGCAGTACTTC.

CDR3 nucleotide sequence: TGTGCCAGCAGTCGCCGAGCGGCGGGCTATGGCTACACCTTC. It yields the protein CASSRRAAGYGYTF. The V and J genes are TRBV27 and TRBJ1-2; D not resolved. Trimming removed 5 bases from V and 4 bases from J, with 14 bases in between. This CDR3 has 14 amino acids. From germline, CDR1 is MNHEY and CDR2 SMNVEV (reference sequence).

The genes are TRBV30 and TRBJ2-7; the D gene is possibly TRBD1 (6 bases). The CDR3 runs to 12 residues. The ends were cut back, 3 bases at V and 4 bases at J, with 10 bases in the middle. CDR1 GTSNPN and CDR2 SVGIG come from the germline V gene (reference sequence). CDR3 in amino acids: CAWRDRSYEQYF. CDR3 DNA: TGTGCCTGGAGGGACAGAAGTTACGAGCAGTACTTC.